A single sample gave rise to the 22 T cell receptor beta chains below, sequenced in a study of regulatory T cells in long-lasting Graves disease. Described time point: newly diagnosed GD, antithyroid drugs for less than 3 months. Making the TCR library involved RNA that had been extracted from PBMCs. According to the study, TCR beta libraries were built with iRepertoire HTBI primers and CDR3-region Arm-PCR. TCRdb ran MiXCR on the multiplex PCR reads and lists one entry per CDR3 protein. Among hundreds of thousands of distinct CDR3 sequences, over 15% were seen once, and the ten largest hold 30%. These data were likewise used in another study, on T cells in Graves' hyperthyroidism and ophthalmopathy.

The sample was peripheral blood mononuclear cells (PBMCs), taken at new diagnosis, from a patient treated with antithyroid drugs. These TCRs come from a man aged 35 to 55 with Graves disease.

The chain combines TRBV5-1 with TRBJ2-6; 10 positions match TRBD2. The V gene end was trimmed by 4 bases and the J gene end by 4 bases; junction bases not matched to a gene: 11. CDR3 length: 18 residues. CDR1 is SGHRS, CDR2 YFSETQ, per germline. The DNA of the CDR3 is TGCGCCAGCAGCCTGAAGCGGGGGGGGGCTCTCGGGGCCAACGTCCTGACTTTC. Amino acids: CASSLKRGGALGANVLTF. The whole variable domain, remainder taken from reference TRBV5-1 and TRBJ2-6, is KAGVTQTPRYLIKTRGQQVTLSCSPISGHRSVSWYQQTPGQGLQFLFEYFSETQRNKGNFPGRFSGRQFSNSRSEMNVSTLELGDSALYLCASSLKRGGALGANVLTFGAGSRLTVL.

The chain joins TRBV5-1 to TRBJ2-7; D possibly corresponds to TRBD2 (6 bases). Trimming shortened V by 4 bases and J by 2 bases, and 19 bases separated the two germline ends. CDR1 is SGHRS and CDR2 is YFSETQ in the germline V gene. The CDR3 sequence is 16 residues long. CDR3 nucleotide sequence: TGCGCCAGCAGCCCCGGGCGGCGGGGATCGACCTACGAGCAGTACTTC. Translating gives CASSPGRRGSTYEQYF. The whole variable domain, filled in from reference TRBV5-1 and TRBJ2-7, reads KAGVTQTPRYLIKTRGQQVTLSCSPISGHRSVSWYQQTPGQGLQFLFEYFSETQRNKGNFPGRFSGRQFSNSRSEMNVSTLELGDSALYLCASSPGRRGSTYEQYFGPGTRLTVT.

This clonotype was seen many times. This chain links TRBV6-2 or TRBV6-3 with TRBJ2-5; TRBD2 is a possible D gene (6 bases). Trimming took off 5 bases at V and 1 base at J, with 8 bases between the two ends. CDR1 is MNHEY, CDR2 SVGEGT, per germline. The CDR3 spans 13 residues. CDR3 sequence (DNA): TGTGCCAGCAGTGGGGACTCCCAAGAGACCCAGTACTTC. It specifies CASSGDSQETQYF.

In regard to this clonotype: A far larger clone is only one base removed, so a read error is likely. V usage is TRBV2 and J usage is TRBJ2-5, with 10 nucleotides matching TRBD1. The germline V gene encodes CDR1 SNHLY and CDR2 FYNNEI. The CDR3 runs 15 residues. V was pared by 6 bases and J by 1 base, with 5 bases of the junction left unmatched. CDR3 region: CASRPGQGIQETQYF. The CDR3 bases are TGTGCCAGCAGGCCGGGACAGGGGATCCAAGAGACCCAGTACTTC.

This clonotype was detected ten times or more. The rearrangement joins TRBV9 to TRBJ2-2, with TRBD2 matching over 8 bases. Germline values: CDR1 SGDLS, CDR2 YYNGEE. The length of the CDR3 is 14 residues. Trimming cost V 5 bases and J 1 base; bases outside gene matches: 1. The CDR3 nucleotides read TGTGCCAGCAGTAGCGGGGTGAACACCGGGGAGCTGTTTTTT. Protein sequence: CASSSGVNTGELFF.

In its sample, this clonotype was seen a few times. The V and J genes are TRBV5-1 and TRBJ2-2, with 11 nucleotides matching TRBD2. CDR3 length equals 16 residues. Germline V gives CDR1 SGHRS, CDR2 YFSETQ. Trimming removed 5 bases from V and 5 bases from J; junction bases left unmatched: 8. The CDR3 here is CASSPLAGAGTGELFF. CDR3 nucleotide sequence: TGCGCCAGCAGTCCACTAGCGGGGGCAGGGACCGGGGAGCTGTTTTTT.

The rearrangement joins TRBV28 to TRBJ2-5, with TRBD1 identical over 10 bases. CDR1 and CDR2 from the germline V gene are MDHEN and SYDVKM. The V segment lost 5 bases and the J segment 6 bases; nucleotides outside the gene matches: 6. The CDR3 totals 14 residues. The CDR3 DNA sequence: TGTGCCAGCAGTCCGAAGGGACAGGGGAAGACCCAGTACTTC. Residues: CASSPKGQGKTQYF.

This clonotype appeared many times. The V gene is TRBV6-1, the J gene TRBJ2-1; D might be TRBD1 (6 bases). The germline gives CDR1 MNHNS, CDR2 SASEGT. This CDR3 has 13 residues. V lost 4 bases and J 5 bases, leaving 9 bases between the germline ends. The CDR3 spells CASSADRNNEQFF. DNA for the CDR3: TGTGCCAGCAGTGCGGACAGAAACAATGAGCAGTTCTTC.

This clonotype was seen many times. CDR3 coding DNA: TGTGCCAGCAGCCTCATTTCAAACGGCCAAGAGACCCAGTACTTC. Translating gives CASSLISNGQETQYF. The gene calls are TRBV7-9 and TRBJ2-5; D gene ambiguous. Germline V lookup: CDR1 SEHNR, CDR2 FQNEAQ (reference sequence). Deletions cut 5 bases from V and 1 base from J, with 14 bases between. The CDR3 loop spans 15 amino acids.

In its sample, this clonotype was seen many times. The chain uses TRBV28 and TRBJ2-7; possible D gene TRBD2, 5 bases. The CDR3 runs 12 residues. Germline assignment: CDR1 MDHEN and CDR2 SYDVKM. The ends were cut back, 6 bases at V and 2 bases at J, with 8 bases in the middle. The CDR3 spells CASRGGPYEQYF. The CDR3 coding sequence is TGTGCCAGCAGGGGCGGGCCCTACGAGCAGTACTTC.

This clonotype was found many times. The chain employs TRBV6-1 and TRBJ1-1; D gene unclear. The CDR3 has 15 amino acids. Trimming shortened V by 8 bases and J by 0 bases, and 16 bases separated the two germline ends. Germline-derived CDR1 and CDR2 are MNHNS and SASEGT. The CDR3 loop reads CASEGRVGMNTEAFF. The CDR3 nucleotides are TGTGCCAGCGAAGGGAGGGTGGGTATGAACACTGAAGCTTTCTTT.

This clonotype was seen a single time. This chain connects TRBV12-5 to TRBJ1-2; D is possibly TRBD1 (6 bases). V shed 3 bases and J shed 5 bases, with 7 bases lying between them. Germline CDR1 and CDR2: LGHNT and FRNRAP. This CDR3 comprises 12 residues. In DNA, the CDR3 is TGTGCTAGTGGTTTTACAGGGTATGGCTACACCTTC. Its translation is CASGFTGYGYTF. The whole variable domain, filled in from reference TRBV12-5 and TRBJ1-2, reads DARVTQTPRHKVTEMGQEVTMRCQPILGHNTVFWYRQTMMQGLELLAYFRNRAPLDDSGMPKDRFSAEMPDATLATLKIQPSEPRDSAVYFCASGFTGYGYTFGSGTRLTVV.

A note on this clonotype: Given a much more abundant clone one base away, this may be a read error. V is TRBV5-5 and J is TRBJ1-4; 8 nucleotides line up with TRBD1. Germline CDR1 SGHKS, CDR2 YYEKEE (reference sequence). This CDR3 contains 14 residues. As DNA, the CDR3 is TGTGCCAGCACCCGACAGGGGCTACATGAAAAACCGTTTTTT. This codes for CASTRQGLHEKPFF.

A word on this clonotype: Since a much larger clone is just one base distant, this may be a read error. V and J are TRBV6-1 and TRBJ2-1, with 8 bases aligning to TRBD2. Germline trimming cut 7 bases from V and 7 bases from J; bases unmatched to any gene: 15. Germline V gene lookup returns CDR1 MNHNS and CDR2 SASEGT. The CDR3 consists of 16 residues. This CDR3 reads CASTKDPREGLNEQFF. The DNA for the CDR3 is TGTGCCAGCACAAAGGACCCCCGGGAGGGCCTTAATGAGCAGTTCTTC.

The J gene is TRBJ1-6, the V gene TRBV4-3, with a possible D match to TRBD1 (5 bases). The CDR3 spans 16 residues. Germline V lookup: CDR1 LGHNA, CDR2 YSLEER. Trimming shortened V by 3 bases and J by 5 bases, and 14 bases separated the two germline ends. The CDR3 loop reads CASSQAWGDDNSPLHF. In DNA form, the CDR3 reads TGCGCCAGCAGCCAGGCGTGGGGGGACGATAATTCACCCCTCCACTTT.

This clonotype was detected ten times or more. The chain is built from TRBV12-3 or TRBV12-4 and TRBJ2-2; maybe TRBD2 (7 bases). The V gene lost 2 bases and the J gene lost 4 bases, with 11 bases spanning the gap. The CDR3 extends over 15 amino acids. As DNA, the CDR3 is TGTGCCAGCAGTTTAAGGGGAGGGGGCACCGGGGAGCTGTTTTTT. Translation gives CASSLRGGGTGELFF.

This clonotype was detected ten times or more. The V call is TRBV6-1, the J call TRBJ1-6; tentative D call: TRBD1 (6 bases). Germline V lookup: CDR1 MNHNS, CDR2 SASEGT. The V end lost 6 bases, the J end lost 6 bases, and 12 bases lay between the germline ends. This CDR3 is built from 14 residues. The CDR3 region is CASSGTSSNSPLHF. CDR3 bases: TGTGCCAGCAGCGGGACATCCAGTAATTCACCCCTCCACTTT.

The rearrangement links TRBV24-1 to TRBJ2-3, with TRBD1 identical over 7 bases. J gave up 0 bases and V 7 bases, and 3 bases lay outside the gene matches. CDR3 length: 14 amino acids. Germline-derived CDR1 and CDR2 are KGHDR and SFDVKD. The CDR3 DNA reads TGTGCCACCAGGGCAGGGGGAAGCACAGATACGCAGTATTTT. Its protein is CATRAGGSTDTQYF.

J is TRBJ1-1 and V is TRBV20-1; perhaps TRBD1 as D (6 bases). The CDR3 consists of 13 residues. The V end lost 7 bases, the J end lost 4 bases, and 16 bases lay between the germline ends. Germline CDR1 is DFQATT and CDR2 is SNEGSKA (reference sequence). CDR3 amino acids: CSVATGRPTEAFF. CDR3 in DNA: TGCAGTGTCGCTACAGGGAGGCCCACTGAAGCTTTCTTT.

The chain uses TRBV11-2 and TRBJ2-5; maybe TRBD1 (6 bases). This CDR3 comprises 13 residues. Trimming cost V 7 bases and J 5 bases, with 14 bases left between them. Germline V CDR1 and CDR2: SGHAT, FQNNGV. CDR3 DNA sequence: TGTGCCAGCAAAAAAACAGGGTGGGAGACCCAGTACTTC. Translating gives CASKKTGWETQYF.

This clonotype has a count of ten or more. The V and J genes are TRBV6-2 or TRBV6-3 and TRBJ2-3; 8 bases line up with TRBD1. CDR1 is MNHEY, CDR2 SVGEGT, per germline. The CDR3 runs 15 residues. V was clipped by 5 bases and J by 7 bases; unmatched bases: 11. CDR3 amino acids: CASSEGDRTANTQYF. In DNA, the CDR3 is TGTGCCAGCAGTGAAGGGGACAGGACGGCGAATACGCAGTATTTT.

A remark on this clonotype: This may be a read error: a much more frequent sequence differs by one nucleotide. V usage is TRBV2 and J usage is TRBJ1-1; D is possibly TRBD1 (6 bases). The ends were cut back, 4 bases at V and 4 bases at J, with 16 bases in the middle. From germline, CDR1 is SNHLY and CDR2 FYNNEI. There are 15 residues in the CDR3. DNA of the CDR3: TGTGCCAGCAGTGGTATCAGGGGAGGTGCCACTGAAGCTTTCTTT. Protein sequence: CASSGIRGGATEAFF.